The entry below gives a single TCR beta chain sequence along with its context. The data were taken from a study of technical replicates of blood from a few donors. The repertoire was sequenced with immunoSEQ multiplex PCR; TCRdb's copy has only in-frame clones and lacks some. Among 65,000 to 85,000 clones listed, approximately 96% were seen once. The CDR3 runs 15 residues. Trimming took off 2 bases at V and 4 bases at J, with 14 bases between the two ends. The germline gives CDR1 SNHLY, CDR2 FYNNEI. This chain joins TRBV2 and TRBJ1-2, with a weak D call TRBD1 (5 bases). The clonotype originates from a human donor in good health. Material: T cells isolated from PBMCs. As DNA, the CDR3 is TGTGCCAGCAGTGAATACGGGGGTAGCGGCTATGGCTACACCTTC. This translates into CASSEYGGSGYGYTF.